This TCR beta chain was recovered during a study of T-cell reconstitution after alpha-beta-depleted transplantation in children. Study-wide findings and caveats: Where some patients showed high TCRbeta diversity at day 60, it came from recipient T cells and thymic progenitors that had survived. When one year had passed after transplant, most T-cell counts and diversity came from newly produced T cells. As was reported, about two months after transplant, alpha-beta T cells came from several hundred expanded graft clones.

Unique molecular identifiers tagged the TCRbeta library. In TCRdb, the PCR reads were re-called with MiXCR into one record per CDR3 protein. The table lists hundreds of thousands of distinct CDR3 sequences, around 14% of them singletons. This clonotype came up a few times. What it binds is not known. This CDR3 contains 14 residues. The germline V gene encodes CDR1 SGHVS and CDR2 FNYEAQ. With 3 bases removed from V and 0 bases from J, the gap between germline ends came to 8 bases. V and J are TRBV7-6 and TRBJ2-5; D remains ambiguous. This material consisted of PBMCs, taken before TCRalphabeta/CD19-depleted stem cell transplant. The sequence was collected from a girl aged 2 to 10 with congenital amegakaryocytic thrombocytopenia, due to receive a stem cell transplant. The CDR3 DNA reads TGTGCCAGCAGCTTTAACGATGACCAAGAGACCCAGTACTTC. Protein sequence: CASSFNDDQETQYF.